Following are 7 T cell receptor beta chains from one sample sequenced in a study of blood T cell repertoires in COVID-19. This table comes from immunoSEQ multiplex PCR, and its TCRdb copy is limited to in-frame clones, with some not included. The sample shows fewer than 250,000 clones, approximately 80% of them seen only once. The sample was peripheral blood. These TCRs come from a man aged 55 to 70 with COVID-19, enrolled during active disease.

This clone was observed once. The chain has TRBV28 and TRBJ2-4, with D tentatively TRBD2 (6 bases). Germline assignment: CDR1 MDHEN and CDR2 SYDVKM. This CDR3 is 12 amino acids long. V gave up 6 bases and J gave up 9 bases, with 12 bases separating them. CDR3 DNA sequence: TGTGCCAGCAGGATCCAGGGAGGCATTCAGTACTTC. Its translation is CASRIQGGIQYF.

This chain links TRBV4-1 with TRBJ2-3, with 9 bases fitting TRBD2. Germline lookup yields CDR1 MGHRA and CDR2 YSYEKL. The CDR3 contains 16 residues. V trimming: 2 bases; J trimming: 1 base; junction bases outside the gene matches: 4. The CDR3 DNA sequence: TGCGCCAGCAGCCAATTAGCGGGAGCGGGCACAGATACGCAGTATTTT. Translation gives CASSQLAGAGTDTQYF.

The rearrangement joins TRBV6-1 to TRBJ2-7, with 13 bases that match TRBD2. This CDR3 is built from 15 residues. Germline CDR1 and CDR2: MNHNS and SASEGT. V lost 3 bases to trimming and J lost 6 bases; unmatched junction nucleotides: 5. This CDR3 reads CASSDGLAGASEQYF. CDR3 in DNA: TGTGCCAGCAGTGACGGACTAGCGGGAGCATCCGAGCAGTACTTC.

This chain uses TRBV28 with TRBJ1-2; 7 nucleotides match TRBD1. V lost 5 bases, J lost 7 bases, and 7 bases stayed unmatched. CDR1 MDHEN and CDR2 SYDVKM come from the germline V gene. There are 13 residues in the CDR3. CDR3 sequence (DNA): TGTGCCAGCAGTGGCCCCGACAGGGCTGGCTACACCTTC. As protein: CASSGPDRAGYTF.

The rearrangement uses TRBV20-1 and TRBJ2-4; D is undetermined. V was trimmed by 6 bases and J by 7 bases, leaving 7 bases between them. The CDR3 has 10 amino acids. Germline V gene lookup returns CDR1 DFQATT and CDR2 SNEGSKA (reference sequence). CDR3 loop: CSAQENIQYF. Here the CDR3 DNA reads TGCAGTGCCCAAGAGAACATTCAGTACTTC.

The V and J genes are TRBV30 and TRBJ1-4, with a possible D match to TRBD1 (5 bases). Germline V gene sequence: CDR1 GTSNPN, CDR2 SVGIG (reference sequence). CDR3 length: 13 residues. V lost 2 bases to trimming and J lost 7 bases, with 11 bases between them. The CDR3 sequence: CAWSSQGGEKLFF. For the CDR3, the DNA is TGTGCCTGGAGTAGTCAGGGCGGTGAAAAACTGTTTTTT.

This chain joins TRBV18 and TRBJ2-3; D is perhaps TRBD1 (5 bases). The CDR3 spans 14 residues. Germline V gene data show CDR1 as KGHSH and CDR2 as LQKENI. With 0 bases removed from V and 2 bases from J, the gap between germline ends came to 6 bases. In nucleotides, the CDR3 is TGTGCCAGCTCACCACCAGGGGCCACAGATACGCAGTATTTT. Protein product: CASSPPGATDTQYF.